The 26 T cell receptor beta chains in this list originate from one sample, sequenced in a study of cytomegalovirus exposure and HLA in healthy donors. The PCR contained 60 Vbeta and 13 Jbeta primers. TCRdb's copy holds only in-frame clones and misses some; the assay was immunoSEQ multiplex PCR. The sample lists some 120,000 clones, more than 65% occurring once. The sequenced material came from PBMCs. The receptors originated from a woman aged 40 to 50 in good health and CMV-seropositive.

The chain recombines TRBV29-1 with TRBJ1-2; TRBD1 matches at 9 bases. This CDR3 is 13 amino acids long. V was clipped by 3 bases and J by 9 bases; unmatched bases: 8. Germline CDR1 is SQVTM and CDR2 is ANQGSEA. The CDR3 is CSVEGGQGRSYTF. The CDR3 DNA is TGCAGCGTTGAGGGTGGACAGGGGCGGAGCTACACCTTC.

The J gene is TRBJ2-5, the V gene TRBV16; 13 nucleotides align to TRBD2. The germline V gene has CDR1 KGHSY and CDR2 FQNENV. With 3 bases clipped from V and 5 bases from J, the junction kept 3 bases outside the gene matches. The length of the CDR3 is 15 residues. This CDR3 is CASSHRTSGSETQYF. CDR3 sequence (DNA): TGTGCCAGCAGCCACCGGACTAGCGGGAGTGAGACCCAGTACTTC.

This clone came up a few times. The genes are TRBV2 and TRBJ1-2; D unresolved. CDR3 length: 14 residues. Germline V CDR1 and CDR2: SNHLY, FYNNEI. V dropped 7 bases and J dropped 2 bases, with 14 bases sitting between them. The CDR3 protein is CASNSQATNYGYTF. The CDR3 coding sequence is TGTGCCAGCAATTCCCAGGCGACGAACTATGGCTACACCTTC. The variable domain in full, with the rest retrieved from reference TRBV2 and TRBJ1-2, is EPEVTQTPSHQVTQMGQEVILRCVPISNHLYFYWYRQILGQKVEFLVSFYNNEISEKSEIFDDQFSVERPDGSNFTLKIRSTKLEDSAMYFCASNSQATNYGYTFGSGTRLTVV.

The chain joins TRBV2 to TRBJ2-1; possibly TRBD2 for D (5 bases). Per the germline V gene, CDR1 is SNHLY and CDR2 is FYNNEI. Trimming removed 4 bases at V and 5 bases at J, with 15 bases between. The CDR3 has 15 residues. The CDR3 DNA reads TGTGCCAGCAGTGCTGCCGGAGGTTTAAACAATGAGCAGTTCTTC. It yields the protein CASSAAGGLNNEQFF. Supplemented by reference TRBV2 and TRBJ2-1, the full variable domain reads EPEVTQTPSHQVTQMGQEVILRCVPISNHLYFYWYRQILGQKVEFLVSFYNNEISEKSEIFDDQFSVERPDGSNFTLKIRSTKLEDSAMYFCASSAAGGLNNEQFFGPGTRLTVL.

The rearrangement joins TRBV5-1 to TRBJ1-1; 7 positions agree with TRBD1. The CDR3 contains 17 residues. Per germline, CDR1 SGHRS and CDR2 YFSETQ. The ends lost 0 bases at V and 5 bases at J; junction bases unmatched: 13. The CDR3 DNA is TGCGCCAGCAGCTTGGATGAAGGGGGCACGTGGGGGACTGAAGCTTTCTTT. This translates into CASSLDEGGTWGTEAFF.

A single count supports this clone. This chain joins TRBV6-7 and TRBJ2-7, with 11 nucleotides matching TRBD1. TRBV6-7 is recorded as an ORF, its role being uncertain. V dropped 0 bases and J dropped 5; count of bases not matched to a gene: 3. The CDR3 contains 15 residues. CDR3 loop: CASSYSRTGGDEQYF. CDR3 nucleotide sequence: TGTGCCAGCAGTTACTCTCGGACAGGGGGCGACGAGCAGTACTTC.

The V gene is TRBV11-3, the J gene TRBJ1-1; 8 bases match TRBD1. The junction had 12 bases not matched to a gene; V was cut back by 5 bases and J by 1 base. This CDR3 spans 17 amino acids. Germline-derived CDR1 and CDR2 are SGHNT and YENEEA. The CDR3 region has the DNA TGTGCCAGCAGCGAAACCCCACAGGGGGAAGGGAACACTGAAGCTTTCTTT. The encoded protein is CASSETPQGEGNTEAFF.

This clone was detected only a few times. The V and J genes are TRBV5-1 and TRBJ1-1; the D gene is possibly TRBD1 (6 bases). In germline, CDR1 is SGHRS, CDR2 YFSETQ. Trimming cost V 4 bases and J 0 bases, with 13 bases left between them. The CDR3 has 15 residues. The CDR3 spells CASSPNRELNTEAFF. Written as DNA, the CDR3 is TGCGCCAGCAGCCCGAACAGGGAATTGAACACTGAAGCTTTCTTT. The full variable domain, completed using reference TRBV5-1 and TRBJ1-1, is KAGVTQTPRYLIKTRGQQVTLSCSPISGHRSVSWYQQTPGQGLQFLFEYFSETQRNKGNFPGRFSGRQFSNSRSEMNVSTLELGDSALYLCASSPNRELNTEAFFGQGTRLTVV.

V gene TRBV19 combines with J gene TRBJ2-7; 10 bases are shared with TRBD1. The CDR3 contains 14 residues. Germline trimming cut 6 bases from V and 4 bases from J; bases unmatched to any gene: 6. The germline V gene encodes CDR1 LNHDA and CDR2 SQIVND (reference sequence). This chain's CDR3 is CASSTTGGVYEQYF. The CDR3 coding sequence is TGTGCCAGTAGCACGACAGGGGGCGTTTACGAGCAGTACTTC.

The CDR3 sequence: CAWSPGNQPQHF. The CDR3 DNA sequence: TGTGCCTGGAGTCCAGGGAATCAGCCCCAGCATTTT. The rearrangement uses TRBV30 and TRBJ1-5; a possible D gene is TRBD1 (5 bases). This CDR3 spans 12 amino acids. Trimming stripped 2 bases from V and 4 bases from J, with 6 bases between. Per germline, CDR1 GTSNPN and CDR2 SVGIG (reference sequence).

The gene calls are TRBV19 and TRBJ2-1, with TRBD2 matching 8 bases. The CDR3 sequence is 15 residues long. V lost 6 bases and J lost 0; bases outside the gene matches: 4. Germline loops: CDR1 LNHDA, CDR2 SQIVND (reference sequence). CDR3 loop: CASSLSGTSYNEQFF. The CDR3 DNA follows: TGTGCCAGTAGCCTTAGCGGGACCTCCTACAATGAGCAGTTCTTC.

CDR3 protein: CASSEARTRQETQYF. CDR3 nucleotide sequence: TGTGCCAGCAGTGAAGCGCGGACACGTCAAGAGACCCAGTACTTC. The chain uses TRBV6-1 and TRBJ2-5; maybe TRBD1 (5 bases). The ends were cut back, 0 bases at V and 2 bases at J, with 10 bases in the middle. The CDR3 loop spans 15 amino acids. Germline V gene data show CDR1 as MNHNS and CDR2 as SASEGT.

The CDR3 protein is CASRLVEQYF. The CDR3 nucleotides read TGTGCCAGCAGACTAGTTGAGCAGTACTTC. The rearrangement links TRBV9 to TRBJ2-7, with D maybe TRBD2 (5 bases). With 5 bases removed from V and 7 bases from J, the gap between germline ends came to 7 bases. CDR3 length: 10 amino acids. The germline V gene encodes CDR1 SGDLS and CDR2 YYNGEE.

This clone showed up just a few times. V is TRBV7-2 and J is TRBJ2-1; D uncertain. CDR3 length: 15 residues. Looked up from germline, CDR1 is SGHTA and CDR2 is FQGNSA. Trimming left V 7 bases short and J 0 bases short, with 13 bases between. The CDR3 bases are TGTGCCAGCAACCTTCCTGCGAGCTCCTACAATGAGCAGTTCTTC. It codes for CASNLPASSYNEQFF.

J is TRBJ1-6 and V is TRBV4-1; D is unresolved. Germline V lookup: CDR1 MGHRA, CDR2 YSYEKL. The germline V and J ends were trimmed by 1 base and 5 bases, with 3 bases remaining between them. This CDR3 is 13 amino acids long. DNA for the CDR3: TGCGCCAGCAGCCAAGGAGATAATTCACCCCTCCACTTT. Encoded protein: CASSQGDNSPLHF.

This sequence joins TRBV19 and TRBJ1-1, with D unresolved. The CDR3 runs to 13 residues. Trimming took 3 bases from V and 1 from J, leaving 6 bases between them. Germline V gene data show CDR1 as LNHDA and CDR2 as SQIVND (reference sequence). In DNA, the CDR3 is TGTGCCAGTAGTATGAGGGAGAACACTGAAGCTTTCTTT. Its translation: CASSMRENTEAFF. The whole variable domain, filled in from reference TRBV19 and TRBJ1-1, reads DGGITQSPKYLFRKEGQNVTLSCEQNLNHDAMYWYRQDPGQGLRLIYYSQIVNDFQKGDIAEGYSVSREKKESFPLTVTSAQKNPTAFYLCASSMRENTEAFFGQGTRLTVV.

As concerns this clone: Germline and junction disagree at one end, which may indicate a read error. V gene TRBV28 combines with J gene TRBJ2-2; 7 positions match TRBD1. Germline V gene data show CDR1 as MDHEN and CDR2 as SYDVKM. The CDR3 is made up of 18 amino acids. In nucleotides, the CDR3 is TGTGCCGGCAGTTTCCCCTCTTTAATTCTGACAGGGACCGGGGAGCTGTTTTTT. Translation gives CAGSFPSLILTGTGELFF. Full variable domain (remainder filled in from reference TRBV28 and TRBJ2-2): DVKVTQSSRYLVKRTGEKVFLECVQDMDHENMFWYRQDPGLGLRLIYFSYDVKMKEKGDIPEGYSVSREKKERFSLILESASTNQTSMYLCAGSFPSLILTGTGELFFGEGSRLTVL.

The chain joins TRBV18 to TRBJ2-1; 8 bases line up with TRBD1. The CDR3 has 16 amino acids. Trimming took 1 base from V and 7 from J; bases not matched to a gene: 9. Per the germline V gene, CDR1 is KGHSH and CDR2 is LQKENI. CDR3 DNA sequence: TGTGCCAGCTCACCACGAGGACAGGGAGTTGGGAATGAGCAGTTCTTC. Protein sequence: CASSPRGQGVGNEQFF.

The V gene is TRBV5-8, the J gene TRBJ2-1, with TRBD1 matching 8 bases. Germline V gene lookup returns CDR1 SGHTS and CDR2 YDEGEE. The CDR3 is 14 amino acids. The V gene end was trimmed by 7 bases and the J gene end by 7 bases; junction bases not matched to a gene: 10. CDR3 sequence reads: CASVPRDRFNEQFF. CDR3 DNA sequence: TGTGCCAGCGTCCCCCGGGACAGGTTTAATGAGCAGTTCTTC. The full variable domain, its missing parts supplied by reference TRBV5-8 and TRBJ2-1, is EAGVTQSPTHLIKTRGQQATLRCSPISGHTSVYWYQQALGLGLQFLLWYDEGEERNRGNFPPRFSGRQFPNYSSELNVNALELEDSALYLCASVPRDRFNEQFFGPGTRLTVL.

The chain has TRBV14 and TRBJ2-5; D remains ambiguous. Germline V lookup: CDR1 SGHDN, CDR2 FVKESK. The CDR3 is 11 residues long. V was trimmed by 5 bases and J by 4 bases, leaving 5 bases between them. The CDR3 region is CASSLSETQYF. For the CDR3, the DNA is TGTGCCAGCAGCTTATCAGAGACCCAGTACTTC. Full variable domain (rest looked up from reference TRBV14 and TRBJ2-5): EAGVTQFPSHSVIEKGQTVTLRCDPISGHDNLYWYRRVMGKEIKFLLHFVKESKQDESGMPNNRFLAERTGGTYSTLKVQPAELEDSGVYFCASSLSETQYFGPGTRLLVL.

The chain couples TRBV15 to TRBJ2-5; a possible D gene is TRBD2 (5 bases). The V and J ends lost 3 bases and 7 bases respectively, with 12 bases between them. Per the germline V gene, CDR1 is LNHNV and CDR2 is YYDKDF (reference sequence). The CDR3 extends over 13 amino acids. CDR3 sequence reads: CATSRGFGGTQYF. Here the CDR3 DNA reads TGTGCCACCAGCAGGGGATTTGGAGGGACCCAGTACTTC.

V usage is TRBV29-1 and J usage is TRBJ1-1; D may be TRBD1 (5 bases). Germline-derived CDR1 and CDR2 are SQVTM and ANQGSEA. The CDR3 is 13 amino acids. The V end lost 1 base, the J end lost 5 bases, and 11 bases lay between the germline ends. This CDR3 reads CSVEGGVGTEAFF. The CDR3 DNA reads as TGCAGCGTTGAAGGGGGGGTTGGGACTGAAGCTTTCTTT.

This rearrangement joins TRBV5-4 to TRBJ2-1; 7 bases agree with TRBD2. The V segment lost 3 bases and the J segment 0 bases; nucleotides outside the gene matches: 9. CDR1 and CDR2 from the germline V gene are SGHNT and YYREEE (reference sequence). The CDR3 spans 17 residues. CDR3 nucleotide sequence: TGTGCCAGCAGCTCCGGGGCCCTAGCGGCCTCCTACAATGAGCAGTTCTTC. This gives the protein CASSSGALAASYNEQFF.

The gene calls are TRBV28 and TRBJ1-1; 8 nucleotides align to TRBD1. Trimming at V came to 2 bases and at J to 7 bases, leaving 12 bases not matched to a gene. Germline loops: CDR1 MDHEN, CDR2 SYDVKM. The CDR3 totals 16 residues. The DNA for the CDR3 is TGTGCCAGCAGTTTAGTGCAGGGGGCGAACCCGAATGAAGCTTTCTTT. Translated: CASSLVQGANPNEAFF.

In this sample, this clone turned up many times. The chain joins TRBV6-6 to TRBJ1-4, with unresolved D. Trimming stripped 0 bases from V and 2 bases from J, with 7 bases between. This CDR3 comprises 15 residues. From germline, CDR1 is MNHNY and CDR2 SVGAGI (reference sequence). The CDR3 region has the DNA TGTGCCAGCAGTTACTCCGGGTTTACTAATGAAAAACTGTTTTTT. It encodes CASSYSGFTNEKLFF.

This clone was seen a few times. V and J are TRBV18 and TRBJ2-5; unclear D gene. The tail of the sequence fits TRBJ2-7 better, so the J call may be wrong. This CDR3 comprises 13 residues. Germline CDR1 KGHSH, CDR2 LQKENI. The CDR3 sequence: CASSLLNTYEQYF. The CDR3 nucleotides read TGTGCCAGCTCACTCCTTAATACCTACGAGCAGTACTTC.